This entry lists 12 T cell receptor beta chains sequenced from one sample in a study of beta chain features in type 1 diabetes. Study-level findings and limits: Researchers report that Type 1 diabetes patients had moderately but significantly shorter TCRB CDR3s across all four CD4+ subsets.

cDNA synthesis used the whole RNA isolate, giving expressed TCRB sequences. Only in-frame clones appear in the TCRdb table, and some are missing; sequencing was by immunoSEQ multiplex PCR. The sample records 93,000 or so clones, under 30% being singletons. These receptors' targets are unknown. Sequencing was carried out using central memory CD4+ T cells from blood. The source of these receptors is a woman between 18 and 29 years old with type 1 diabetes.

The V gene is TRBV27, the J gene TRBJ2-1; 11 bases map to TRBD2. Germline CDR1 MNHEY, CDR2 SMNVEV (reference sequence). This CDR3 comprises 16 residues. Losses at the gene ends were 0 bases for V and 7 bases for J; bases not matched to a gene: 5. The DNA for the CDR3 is TGTGCCAGCAGTTTATCCGCGACTAGCGGGGCAAATGAGCAGTTCTTC. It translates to CASSLSATSGANEQFF.

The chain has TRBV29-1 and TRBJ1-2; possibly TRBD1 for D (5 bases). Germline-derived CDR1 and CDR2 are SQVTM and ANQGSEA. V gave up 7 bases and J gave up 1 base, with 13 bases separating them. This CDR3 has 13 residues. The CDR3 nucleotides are TGCAGCGCCCTCGGGGGAGGTAACTATGGCTACACCTTC. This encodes CSALGGGNYGYTF.

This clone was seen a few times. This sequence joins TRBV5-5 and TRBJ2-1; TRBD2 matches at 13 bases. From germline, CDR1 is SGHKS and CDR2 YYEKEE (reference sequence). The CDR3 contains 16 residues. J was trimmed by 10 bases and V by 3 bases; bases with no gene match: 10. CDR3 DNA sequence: TGTGCCAGCAGCTCCGGACTAGCGGGAGCGGGGAAGGAGCAGTTCTTC. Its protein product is CASSSGLAGAGKEQFF.

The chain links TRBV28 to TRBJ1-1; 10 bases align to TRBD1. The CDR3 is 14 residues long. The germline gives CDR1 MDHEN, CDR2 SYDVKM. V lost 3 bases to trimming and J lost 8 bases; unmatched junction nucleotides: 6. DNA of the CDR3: TGTGCCAGCAGTTTTCTGACAGGGGGCTTGGAAGCTTTCTTT. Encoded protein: CASSFLTGGLEAFF.

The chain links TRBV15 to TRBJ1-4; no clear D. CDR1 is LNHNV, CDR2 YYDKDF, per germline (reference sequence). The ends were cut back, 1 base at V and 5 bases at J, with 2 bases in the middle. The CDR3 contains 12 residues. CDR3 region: CATSRANEKLFF. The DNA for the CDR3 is TGTGCCACCAGCAGAGCGAATGAAAAACTGTTTTTT.

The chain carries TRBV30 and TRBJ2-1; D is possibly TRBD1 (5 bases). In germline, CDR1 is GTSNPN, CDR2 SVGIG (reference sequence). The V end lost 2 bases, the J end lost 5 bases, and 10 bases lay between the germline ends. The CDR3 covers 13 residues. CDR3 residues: CAWSRQPHNEQFF. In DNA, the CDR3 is TGTGCCTGGAGTAGACAGCCACACAATGAGCAGTTCTTC.

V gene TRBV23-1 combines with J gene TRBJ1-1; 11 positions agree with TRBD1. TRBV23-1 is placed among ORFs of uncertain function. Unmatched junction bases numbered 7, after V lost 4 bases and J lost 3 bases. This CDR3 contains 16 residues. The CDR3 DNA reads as TGCGCCAGCAGTCGCCGACTGGGACAGGGGGACACTGAAGCTTTCTTT. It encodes CASSRRLGQGDTEAFF.

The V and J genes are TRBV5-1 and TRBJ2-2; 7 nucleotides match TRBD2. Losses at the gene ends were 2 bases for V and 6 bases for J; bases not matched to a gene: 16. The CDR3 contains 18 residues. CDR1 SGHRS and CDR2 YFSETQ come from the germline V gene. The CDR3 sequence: CASSLDPTSSGLPGELFF. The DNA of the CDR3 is TGCGCCAGCAGCTTAGATCCGACTAGCTCGGGTCTGCCCGGGGAGCTGTTTTTT.

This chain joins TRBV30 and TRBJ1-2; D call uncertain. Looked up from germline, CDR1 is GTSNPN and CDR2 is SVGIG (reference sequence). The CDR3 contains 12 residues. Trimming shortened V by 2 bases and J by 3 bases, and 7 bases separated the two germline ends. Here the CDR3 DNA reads TGTGCCTGGAGTTCCTCGGACTATGGCTACACCTTC. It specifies CAWSSSDYGYTF.

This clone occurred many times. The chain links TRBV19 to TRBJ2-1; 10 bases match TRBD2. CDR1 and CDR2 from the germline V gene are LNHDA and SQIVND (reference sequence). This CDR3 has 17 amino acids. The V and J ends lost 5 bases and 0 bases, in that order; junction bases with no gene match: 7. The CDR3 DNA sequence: TGTGCCAGTAGTGTACTACTAGCGGGAAGCTCCTACAATGAGCAGTTCTTC. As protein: CASSVLLAGSSYNEQFF.

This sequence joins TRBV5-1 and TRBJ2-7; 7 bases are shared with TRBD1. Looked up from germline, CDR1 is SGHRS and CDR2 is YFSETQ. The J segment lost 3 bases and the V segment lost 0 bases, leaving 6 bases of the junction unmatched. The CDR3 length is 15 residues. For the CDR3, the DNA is TGCGCCAGCAGCTTGGATACAGGGGCGATCTACGAGCAGTACTTC. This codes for CASSLDTGAIYEQYF.

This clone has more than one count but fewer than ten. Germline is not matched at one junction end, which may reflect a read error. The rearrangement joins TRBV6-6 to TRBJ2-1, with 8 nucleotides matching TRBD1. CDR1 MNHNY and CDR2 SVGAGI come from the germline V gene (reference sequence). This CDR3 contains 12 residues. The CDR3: CASSLDRVGTIF. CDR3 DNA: TGTGCCAGCAGTCTGGACAGGGTGGGAACGATCTTC.